This TCR beta chain is drawn from a study of technical replicates of blood from four donors. TCRdb's copy holds only in-frame clones and misses some; the assay was immunoSEQ multiplex PCR. The table shows tens of thousands of clones, with about 95% occurring only once. Germline V gives CDR1 SGHDN, CDR2 FVKESK. V was cut by 1 base and J by 3 bases, with 15 bases left in between. The CDR3 covers 16 residues. The sample taken for sequencing was T cells isolated from PBMCs. The chain employs TRBV14 and TRBJ2-5, with TRBD2 as a possible D gene (6 bases). This receptor was identified in a human donor in good health. CDR3 amino acids: CASSQGELASKETQYF. CDR3 DNA sequence: TGTGCCAGCAGCCAAGGGGAGCTAGCGAGCAAAGAGACCCAGTACTTC.